A single sample is the source of the 15 T cell receptor beta chains below, sequenced in a study of blood T cell repertoires in COVID-19. Only in-frame clones appear in the TCRdb table, and some are missing; sequencing was by immunoSEQ multiplex PCR. Among a few hundred thousand clones listed, approximately 88% were seen once. Sequencing was performed on peripheral blood. These receptors came from a woman aged 25 to 39 with COVID-19, enrolled during active disease.

The CDR3 DNA sequence: TGTGCCTGGAGTATACAGGGCAATCAGCCCCAGCATTTT. Its protein product is CAWSIQGNQPQHF. The chain is built from TRBV30 and TRBJ1-5, with D possibly being TRBD1 (5 bases). Germline V gene data show CDR1 as GTSNPN and CDR2 as SVGIG (reference sequence). The CDR3 length is 13 residues. The ends were cut back, 2 bases at V and 2 bases at J, with 7 bases in the middle.

V gene TRBV28 combines with J gene TRBJ2-3; TRBD2 agrees at 7 bases. Germline lookup yields CDR1 MDHEN and CDR2 SYDVKM. J was trimmed by 1 base and V by 6 bases; bases with no gene match: 4. The CDR3 loop spans 14 amino acids. CDR3 amino acids: CASRVSGGTDTQYF. CDR3 DNA sequence: TGTGCCAGCAGAGTAAGCGGGGGCACAGATACGCAGTATTTT.

This clone has a single count. J is TRBJ2-5 and V is TRBV11-2; 7 nucleotides line up with TRBD2. The CDR3 is made up of 15 amino acids. V dropped 8 bases and J dropped 5; count of bases not matched to a gene: 14. Germline assignment: CDR1 SGHAT and CDR2 FQNNGV. The CDR3 sequence is CASSRGSGEGETQYF. The CDR3 DNA is TGTGCCAGCTCCCGGGGCAGCGGGGAGGGGGAGACCCAGTACTTC.

This chain connects TRBV7-9 to TRBJ1-3, with TRBD1 matching 8 bases. Germline trimming cut 5 bases from V and 4 bases from J; bases unmatched to any gene: 10. This CDR3 comprises 16 residues. Germline V gene sequence: CDR1 SEHNR, CDR2 FQNEAQ (reference sequence). DNA for the CDR3: TGTGCCAGCAGCCCGGACAGGGTCTATTTGGGAAACACCATATATTTT. This translates into CASSPDRVYLGNTIYF.

The chain joins TRBV18 to TRBJ2-1; 9 bases map to TRBD2. V was clipped by 3 bases and J by 7 bases; unmatched bases: 7. The V gene's germline CDR1 is KGHSH and CDR2 LQKENI. CDR3 length: 15 residues. The CDR3, as DNA: TGTGCCAGCTCACCTTTAGCGGGAGTGAAGAATGAGCAGTTCTTC. It translates to CASSPLAGVKNEQFF.

This rearrangement joins TRBV19 to TRBJ2-1, with a weak D call TRBD1 (8 bases). This CDR3 is 16 amino acids long. V was shortened by 3 bases and J by 10 bases, with 22 bases between the two germline ends. Per germline, CDR1 LNHDA and CDR2 SQIVND (reference sequence). CDR3: CASSIGQGGLFVEQFF. Written as DNA, the CDR3 is TGTGCCAGTAGTATTGGACAGGGAGGGCTTTTTGTCGAGCAGTTCTTC.

In DNA form, the CDR3 reads TGTGCCAGCAGCCCACTAGCGGGAGGATTCTTCGAGCAGTACGTC. Translating it yields CASSPLAGGFFEQYV. The V and J genes are TRBV6-2 or TRBV6-3 and TRBJ2-7, with TRBD2 identical over 12 bases. The germline CDR1 and CDR2 sequences are MNHEY and SVGEGT. The CDR3 has 15 residues. Trimming at V came to 6 bases and at J to 6 bases, leaving 9 bases not matched to a gene.

This clone showed up just once. The CDR3 sequence is CASSYGTATDTQYF. The CDR3 nucleotides read TGTGCCAGCAGTTACGGGACAGCCACAGATACGCAGTATTTT. This chain connects TRBV6-5 to TRBJ2-3, with 7 bases that match TRBD1. The CDR3 sequence is 14 residues long. The V and J ends lost 2 bases and 2 bases, in that order; junction bases with no gene match: 1. CDR1 and CDR2 (germline): MNHEY, SVGAGI.

This clone was seen only a few times. The chain links TRBV11-3 to TRBJ2-3, with TRBD2 identical over 9 bases. The CDR3 is 17 residues long. J lost 4 bases, V lost 3 bases, and 11 bases had no gene match. Germline V lookup: CDR1 SGHNT, CDR2 YENEEA. The DNA of the CDR3 is TGTGCCAGCAGCTTTACCCCGCTAGCGGGATGGGCAGATACGCAGTATTTT. Protein product: CASSFTPLAGWADTQYF.

The gene calls are TRBV6-2 or TRBV6-3 and TRBJ1-1; 8 bases agree with TRBD1. The CDR3 extends over 14 amino acids. CDR1 and CDR2 (germline): MNHEY, SVGEGT. The junction had 6 bases not matched to a gene; V was cut back by 4 bases and J by 5 bases. CDR3 DNA: TGTGCCAGCAGTTCACAGGGGGGAGGTACTGAAGCTTTCTTT. Translation gives CASSSQGGGTEAFF.

J is TRBJ1-4 and V is TRBV7-9; 7 nucleotides align to TRBD1. Germline assignment: CDR1 SEHNR and CDR2 FQNEAQ (reference sequence). The CDR3 runs 16 residues. J was trimmed by 6 bases and V by 5 bases; bases with no gene match: 12. The CDR3 sequence: CASSQPDRVEDEKLFF. CDR3 DNA sequence: TGTGCCAGCAGCCAACCAGACAGGGTAGAGGATGAAAAACTGTTTTTT.

This chain uses TRBV5-1 with TRBJ2-2, with 11 bases fitting TRBD1. Trimming took 6 bases from V and 6 from J; bases not matched to a gene: 7. In germline, CDR1 is SGHRS, CDR2 YFSETQ. The CDR3 sequence is 15 residues long. CDR3 sequence (DNA): TGCGCCAGCAACCCCGGGACAGGGGGTGCCGGGGAGCTGTTTTTT. Encoded protein: CASNPGTGGAGELFF.

This rearrangement joins TRBV7-9 to TRBJ2-7; the D gene is possibly TRBD1 (5 bases). V lost 5 bases and J lost 5, with 25 bases in between. CDR1 SEHNR and CDR2 FQNEAQ come from the germline V gene (reference sequence). The CDR3 covers 17 residues. CDR3 protein: CASSKTLGRATPDEQYF. The DNA of the CDR3 is TGTGCCAGCAGCAAAACCTTAGGCAGGGCTACCCCGGACGAGCAGTACTTC.

The V gene is TRBV6-2 or TRBV6-3, the J gene TRBJ1-2; D possibly corresponds to TRBD1 (5 bases). The CDR3 covers 14 residues. Trimming pared 4 bases from V and 0 bases from J, leaving 9 bases between. Germline CDR1 and CDR2: MNHEY and SVGEGT. CDR3 nucleotide sequence: TGTGCCAGCAGTTCGACAGAAACTAACTATGGCTACACCTTC. Protein sequence: CASSSTETNYGYTF.

The chain is built from TRBV11-2 and TRBJ2-7, with 11 nucleotides matching TRBD2. J was trimmed by 0 bases and V by 5 bases; bases with no gene match: 3. There are 15 residues in the CDR3. CDR1 is SGHAT, CDR2 FQNNGV, per germline. CDR3 amino acids: CASSQGLAASYEQYV. The CDR3, as DNA: TGTGCCAGCAGCCAGGGACTAGCGGCCTCCTACGAGCAGTACGTC.